The 9 T cell receptor beta chains below all came from one sample that was sequenced in a study of intratumoral heterogeneity in liver cancer. The hepatocellular carcinoma nodule was sampled at distinct, geographically separated regions. Sequencing used immunoSEQ multiplex PCR; TCRdb keeps in-frame clones, though not all of them. The sample records 5,500 to 7,000 clones, over 55% being singletons. The specimen was tumor tissue, collected before any cancer treatment. The receptors here all came from a woman aged 70-85 years with hepatocellular carcinoma.

This clone was detected only once. DNA for the CDR3: TGTGCCAGCAGTGGGGCGGGGAACATTCAGTACTTC. It translates to CASSGAGNIQYF. The chain links TRBV2 to TRBJ2-4; weak D call: TRBD2 (6 bases). V shed 4 bases and J shed 7 bases, with 8 bases lying between them. The CDR3 length is 12 residues. Germline V gives CDR1 SNHLY, CDR2 FYNNEI. Combining the CDR3 with reference TRBV2 and TRBJ2-4 gives the whole variable domain EPEVTQTPSHQVTQMGQEVILRCVPISNHLYFYWYRQILGQKVEFLVSFYNNEISEKSEIFDDQFSVERPDGSNFTLKIRSTKLEDSAMYFCASSGAGNIQYFGAGTRLSVL.

V and J are TRBV19 and TRBJ2-7; tentative D call: TRBD1 (6 bases). CDR3 length: 14 residues. Germline V gene sequence: CDR1 LNHDA, CDR2 SQIVND (reference sequence). The V end was cut by 0 bases, the J end by 2 bases, with 8 bases between. Here the CDR3 reads CASSIDSGAYEQYF. In nucleotides, the CDR3 is TGTGCCAGTAGTATAGATTCAGGGGCCTACGAGCAGTACTTC.

This clone was detected once. V is TRBV9 and J is TRBJ2-7; D not certain. The CDR3 runs to 14 residues. Trimming shortened V by 3 bases and J by 2 bases, and 12 bases separated the two germline ends. CDR1 SGDLS and CDR2 YYNGEE come from the germline V gene. CDR3 loop: CASSAGPSTYEQYF. DNA of the CDR3: TGTGCCAGCAGCGCCGGGCCTAGTACCTACGAGCAGTACTTC. The full variable domain, with the rest looked up from reference TRBV9 and TRBJ2-7, is DSGVTQTPKHLITATGQRVTLRCSPRSGDLSVYWYQQSLDQGLQFLIQYYNGEERAKGNILERFSAQQFPDLHSELNLSSLELGDSALYFCASSAGPSTYEQYFGPGTRLTVT.

The chain couples TRBV27 to TRBJ1-1, with D possibly matching TRBD1 (6 bases). The germline gives CDR1 MNHEY, CDR2 SMNVEV (reference sequence). Trimming shortened V by 6 bases and J by 4 bases, and 33 bases separated the two germline ends. CDR3 length: 20 amino acids. The CDR3 coding sequence is TGTGCCAGCAGCCACGGATCGGAAAAAGAGCGGCTGGGGGCGGGCACTGAAGCTTTCTTT. Amino acid sequence: CASSHGSEKERLGAGTEAFF.

The V call is TRBV6-2 or TRBV6-3, the J call TRBJ2-1; 10 bases align to TRBD2. This CDR3 spans 16 amino acids. Germline-derived CDR1 and CDR2 are MNHEY and SVGEGT. With V trimmed by 2 bases and J by 0 bases, 1 base remained unmatched. The CDR3 is CASSYLAGVSYNEQFF. CDR3 DNA: TGTGCCAGCAGTTACCTAGCGGGGGTCTCCTACAATGAGCAGTTCTTC.

This clone showed up just a few times. The genes are TRBV11-3 and TRBJ2-2, with unresolved D. Trimming pared 0 bases from V and 1 base from J, leaving 3 bases between. CDR1 is SGHNT and CDR2 is YENEEA in the germline V gene. The CDR3 runs 14 residues. In DNA, the CDR3 is TGTGCCAGCAGCTTAGATGGGAACACCGGGGAGCTGTTTTTT. Amino acid sequence: CASSLDGNTGELFF.

The chain uses TRBV5-1 and TRBJ1-1, with a possible D match to TRBD1 (6 bases). Germline V CDR1 and CDR2: SGHRS, YFSETQ. CDR3 length: 15 amino acids. V lost 4 bases, J lost 0 bases, and 13 bases lay in between. The CDR3 loop reads CASSGGGGLNTEAFF. The CDR3 coding sequence is TGCGCCAGCAGCGGGGGCGGAGGGTTGAACACTGAAGCTTTCTTT.

The chain links TRBV3-1 (or the pseudogene TRBV3-2) to TRBJ2-5, with TRBD2 matching 15 bases. Looked up from germline, CDR1 is LGHDT and CDR2 is YNNKEL (reference sequence). The CDR3 has 20 amino acids. The junction had 13 bases not matched to a gene; V was cut back by 0 bases and J by 5 bases. The CDR3: CASSQEGDPGLAGGLETQYF. Here the CDR3 DNA reads TGTGCCAGCAGCCAAGAAGGAGATCCGGGACTAGCGGGAGGTCTGGAGACCCAGTACTTC.

The genes are TRBV7-8 and TRBJ2-2; D is undetermined. Trimming left V 4 bases short and J 6 bases short, with 6 bases between. CDR3 size: 12 residues. CDR1 is SGHVS and CDR2 is FQNEAQ in the germline V gene. The CDR3 bases are TGTGCCAGCAGCTCCTACTCCGGGGAGCTGTTTTTT. It translates to CASSSYSGELFF.